This T cell receptor (beta chain) was profiled in a study of blood T cell repertoires in COVID-19 (dated by TCRdb to the early 2020s). At the level of the whole study: Samples from collaborators originated in the United States, Italy and Spain and spanned both the acute and convalescent phases of COVID-19. The prospective study material was composed of cDNA or gDNA derived from T cells, B-cell-depleted T cells, or PBMCs. Subjects who had been exposed to COVID-19, were actively infected with it, or had recovered from it provided the deeply sampled blood TCRbeta repertoires that made up the dataset. The repertoires were made available in a free public database intended to serve as a resource for research on the immune response to SARS-CoV-2. The samples were drawn from the first 160 participants of the ongoing ImmuneRACE study and from more than 1,000 subjects provided by 6 global collaborators. Nearly every sample came with metadata listing a de-identified subject ID, COVID-19 status, age in years and sex. Where available, HLA class I and class II types were taken from metadata supplied by the sample provider and were not determined by assay-based typing.

TCRbeta CDR3 regions were amplified from genomic DNA by means of the immunoSEQ Assay, a bias-controlled multiplex PCR. For the original study's pipeline: Nucleated cell counts per sample were estimated from amplification of reference gene primers within the assay. Sequence reads were collapsed and filtered to measure the absolute abundance of every unique TCRbeta CDR3 rearrangement. For each sample, productive Simpson clonality was calculated as the square root of Simpson's diversity index across productive rearrangements. This is the immuneACCESS table as TCRdb keeps it, with only in-frame sequences that have V and J called. A part of the clones is gone; compared with another copy, unresolved V genes explain less than half, and the rest is unexplained. V and J calls and clone size come straight from that table; D and trimming were deduced from the DNA. The sample table contains some 150,000 clones; only one count was recorded for about four fifths of them. The top ten hold almost 6% of the sample.

With respect to this clone: Its recognized antigen is unknown. Within one base of it there is no much larger clone, and no base qualities were kept.

What the authors observed across the whole study: Clinical and demographic metadata were provided uncurated, with the amount varying by source and participant.

In the prospective study, participants were roughly 18 to 90 years old, resided in about two dozen geographic areas of the United States, and were enrolled through a virtual design. Cohort assignment in the prospective study relied on participant-reported clinical history from a screening survey and a study questionnaire. A participant counted as exposed if, within 2 weeks of entering the study, that participant had been in contact with someone who had a PCR-confirmed or clinician-diagnosed COVID-19 case. In the prospective study, whole blood, serum and a nasopharyngeal or oropharyngeal swab were collected from each participant by mobile phlebotomists. Participants in the prospective study had the option to provide additional blood draws and questionnaires over a roughly 2-month period. Blood samples from the prospective study were shipped frozen or at room temperature prior to DNA extraction.

CDR1 is given as SGHTA and CDR2 as FQGNSA, both from the germline V gene. After removal of 1 base from V and 0 bases from J, the junction retains 2 bases not matched to a gene. The CDR3 starts with the cysteine, ends with the phenylalanine, and has 17 residues. Left in the record is the CDR3 DNA by itself, 51 bases read in frame from the first base. Recombination joined TRBV7-2 with TRBJ2-1, and 11 bases in between align with TRBD2. This TCR was sampled from a woman between 50 and 59 years old who had been exposed to COVID-19. The sequencing input was PBMCs or T cells enriched from blood (not recorded which). CDR3 loop: CASSLVTSGSSYNEQFF. The nucleotide sequence is TGTGCCAGCAGCTTAGTAACTAGCGGGAGCTCCTACAATGAGCAGTTCTTC. Supplemented by the reference TRBV7-2 and TRBJ2-1 proteins around the CDR3, the complete variable domain is GAGVSQSPSNKVTEKGKDVELRCDPISGHTALYWYRQSLGQGLEFLIYFQGNSAPDKSGLPSDRFSAERTGGSVSTLTIQRTQQEDSAVYLCASSLVTSGSSYNEQFFGPGTRLTVL.